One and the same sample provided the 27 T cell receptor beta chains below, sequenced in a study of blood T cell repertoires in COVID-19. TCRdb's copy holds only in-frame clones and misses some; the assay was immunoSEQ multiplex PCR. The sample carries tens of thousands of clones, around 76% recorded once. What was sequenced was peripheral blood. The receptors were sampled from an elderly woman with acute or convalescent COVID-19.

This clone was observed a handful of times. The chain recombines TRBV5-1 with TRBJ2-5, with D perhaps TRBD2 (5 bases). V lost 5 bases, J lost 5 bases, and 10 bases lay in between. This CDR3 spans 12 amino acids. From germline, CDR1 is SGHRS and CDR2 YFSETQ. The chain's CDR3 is CASSHRGETQYF. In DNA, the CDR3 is TGCGCCAGCAGTCACCGAGGGGAGACCCAGTACTTC.

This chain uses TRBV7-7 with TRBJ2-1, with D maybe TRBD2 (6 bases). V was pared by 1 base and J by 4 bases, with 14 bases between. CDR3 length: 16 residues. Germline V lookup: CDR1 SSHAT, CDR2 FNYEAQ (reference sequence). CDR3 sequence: CASSLDPGAGYNEQFF. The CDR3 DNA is TGTGCCAGCAGCTTAGATCCGGGAGCGGGTTACAATGAGCAGTTCTTC.

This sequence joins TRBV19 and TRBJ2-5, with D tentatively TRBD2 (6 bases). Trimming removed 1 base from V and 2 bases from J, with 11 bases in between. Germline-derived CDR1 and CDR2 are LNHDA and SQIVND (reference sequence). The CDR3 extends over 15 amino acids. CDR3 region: CASSIALANQETQYF. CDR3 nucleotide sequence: TGTGCCAGTAGTATAGCCCTAGCGAATCAAGAGACCCAGTACTTC.

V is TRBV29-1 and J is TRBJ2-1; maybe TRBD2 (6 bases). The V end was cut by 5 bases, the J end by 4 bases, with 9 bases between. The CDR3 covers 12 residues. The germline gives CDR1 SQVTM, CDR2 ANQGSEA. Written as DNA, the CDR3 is TGCAGCGTTTACGGGACTTACAATGAGCAGTTCTTC. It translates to CSVYGTYNEQFF.

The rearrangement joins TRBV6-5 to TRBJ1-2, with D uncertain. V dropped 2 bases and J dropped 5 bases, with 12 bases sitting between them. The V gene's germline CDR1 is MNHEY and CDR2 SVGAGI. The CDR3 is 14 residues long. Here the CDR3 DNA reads TGTGCCAGCAGTTACGTTCCAGATGCATATGGCTACACCTTC. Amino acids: CASSYVPDAYGYTF.

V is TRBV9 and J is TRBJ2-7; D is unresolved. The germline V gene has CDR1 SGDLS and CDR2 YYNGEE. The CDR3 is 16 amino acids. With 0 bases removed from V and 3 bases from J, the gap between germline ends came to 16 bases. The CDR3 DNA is TGTGCCAGCAGCGTAGGGGTCTCAGGTCTTGGCTACGAGCAGTACTTC. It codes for CASSVGVSGLGYEQYF.

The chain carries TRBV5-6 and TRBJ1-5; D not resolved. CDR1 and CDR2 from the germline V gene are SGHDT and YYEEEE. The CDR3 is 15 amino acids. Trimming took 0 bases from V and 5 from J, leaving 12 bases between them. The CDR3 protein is CASSLGGFIHQPQHF. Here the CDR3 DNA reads TGTGCCAGCAGCTTGGGAGGGTTTATTCATCAGCCCCAGCATTTT.

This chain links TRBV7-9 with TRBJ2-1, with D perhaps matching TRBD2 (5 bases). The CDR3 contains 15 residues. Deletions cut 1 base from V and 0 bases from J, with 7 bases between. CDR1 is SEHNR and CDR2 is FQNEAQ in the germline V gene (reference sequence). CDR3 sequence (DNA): TGTGCCAGCAGCTTAGAACTAGACTCCTACAATGAGCAGTTCTTC. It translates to CASSLELDSYNEQFF.

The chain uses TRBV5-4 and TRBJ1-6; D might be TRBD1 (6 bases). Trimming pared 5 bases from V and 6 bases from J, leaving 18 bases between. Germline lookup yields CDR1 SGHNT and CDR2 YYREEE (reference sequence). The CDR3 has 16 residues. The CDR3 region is CASSGMETGSNSPLHF. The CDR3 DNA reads TGTGCCAGCAGTGGGATGGAAACAGGGAGTAATTCACCCCTCCACTTT.

The CDR3 region has the DNA TGTGCCAGTAGTATCCAGACAGGGGTTATCTATGGCTACACCTTC. It specifies CASSIQTGVIYGYTF. The chain employs TRBV19 and TRBJ1-2; 8 bases agree with TRBD1. The germline gives CDR1 LNHDA, CDR2 SQIVND (reference sequence). The junction had 7 bases not matched to a gene; V was cut back by 3 bases and J by 4 bases. This CDR3 has 15 amino acids.

CDR3 in amino acids: CASSLHRAQRMDEQYF. The CDR3 nucleotides are TGTGCCAGCAGCCTCCACAGGGCCCAGCGGATGGACGAGCAGTACTTC. The chain links TRBV3-1 (or the pseudogene TRBV3-2) to TRBJ2-7, with D maybe TRBD1 (6 bases). Germline values: CDR1 LGHDT, CDR2 YNNKEL (reference sequence). V lost 4 bases, J lost 5 bases, and 21 bases lay in between. The CDR3 has 16 amino acids.

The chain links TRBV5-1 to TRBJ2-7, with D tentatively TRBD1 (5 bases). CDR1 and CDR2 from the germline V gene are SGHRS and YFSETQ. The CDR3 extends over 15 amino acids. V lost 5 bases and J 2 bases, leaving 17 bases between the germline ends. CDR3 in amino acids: CASSSQGYGTYEQYF. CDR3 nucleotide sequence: TGCGCCAGCAGTTCCCAGGGTTACGGTACCTACGAGCAGTACTTC.

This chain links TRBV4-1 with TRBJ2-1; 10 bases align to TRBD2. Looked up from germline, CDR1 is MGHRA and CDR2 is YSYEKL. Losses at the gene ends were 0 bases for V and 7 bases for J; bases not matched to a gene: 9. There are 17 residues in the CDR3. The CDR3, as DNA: TGCGCCAGCAGCCAAGAGGCAATAATAGCGGGAGGTAATGAGCAGTTCTTC. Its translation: CASSQEAIIAGGNEQFF.

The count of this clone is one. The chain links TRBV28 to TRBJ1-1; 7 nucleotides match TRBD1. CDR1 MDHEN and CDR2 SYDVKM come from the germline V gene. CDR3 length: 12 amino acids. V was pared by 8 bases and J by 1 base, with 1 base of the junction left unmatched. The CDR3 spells CASDRANTEAFF. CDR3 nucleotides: TGTGCCAGCGACAGGGCGAACACTGAAGCTTTCTTT.

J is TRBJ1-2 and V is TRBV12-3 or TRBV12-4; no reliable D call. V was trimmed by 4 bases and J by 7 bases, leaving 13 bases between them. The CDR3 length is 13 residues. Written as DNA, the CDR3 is TGTGCCAGCAGTTACACAGCCCGGCGTGGCTACACCTTC. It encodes CASSYTARRGYTF.

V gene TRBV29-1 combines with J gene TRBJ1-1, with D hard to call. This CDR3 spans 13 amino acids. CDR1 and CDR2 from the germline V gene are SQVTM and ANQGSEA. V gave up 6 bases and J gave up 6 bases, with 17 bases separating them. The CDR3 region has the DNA TGCAGCGTAAGAGACGGAAGGAGAGCTGAAGCTTTCTTT. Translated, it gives CSVRDGRRAEAFF.

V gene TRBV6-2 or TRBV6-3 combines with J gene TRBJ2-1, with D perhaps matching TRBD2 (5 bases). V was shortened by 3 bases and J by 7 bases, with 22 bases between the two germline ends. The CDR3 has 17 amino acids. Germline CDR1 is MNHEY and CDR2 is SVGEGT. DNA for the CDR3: TGTGCCAGCAGTTATCCCACTCTCGAGAGGGTTAGAAATGAGCAGTTCTTC. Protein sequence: CASSYPTLERVRNEQFF.

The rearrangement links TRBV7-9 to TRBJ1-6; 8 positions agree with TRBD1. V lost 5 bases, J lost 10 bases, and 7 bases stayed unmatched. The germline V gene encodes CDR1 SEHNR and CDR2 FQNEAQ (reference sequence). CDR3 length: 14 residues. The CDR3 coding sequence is TGTGCCAGCAGCCACGGGACAGGAGAATCACCCCTCCACTTT. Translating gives CASSHGTGESPLHF.

CDR3 protein: CASSLGQGSDTQYF. The CDR3 nucleotides are TGTGCCAGCAGCTTGGGACAGGGGTCAGATACGCAGTATTTT. This chain links TRBV7-2 with TRBJ2-3, with TRBD1 matching 10 bases. Germline-derived CDR1 and CDR2 are SGHTA and FQGNSA. The CDR3 runs to 14 residues. The J segment lost 4 bases and the V segment lost 3 bases, leaving 1 base of the junction unmatched.

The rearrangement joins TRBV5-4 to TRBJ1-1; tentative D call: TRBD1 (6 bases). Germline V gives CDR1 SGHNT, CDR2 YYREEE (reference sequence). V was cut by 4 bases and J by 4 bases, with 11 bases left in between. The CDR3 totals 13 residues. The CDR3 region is CASSHTGFTEAFF. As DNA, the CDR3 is TGTGCCAGCAGCCACACAGGGTTCACTGAAGCTTTCTTT. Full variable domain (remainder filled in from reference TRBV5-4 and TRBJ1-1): ETGVTQSPTHLIKTRGQQVTLRCSSQSGHNTVSWYQQALGQGPQFIFQYYREEENGRGNFPPRFSGLQFPNYSSELNVNALELDDSALYLCASSHTGFTEAFFGQGTRLTVV.

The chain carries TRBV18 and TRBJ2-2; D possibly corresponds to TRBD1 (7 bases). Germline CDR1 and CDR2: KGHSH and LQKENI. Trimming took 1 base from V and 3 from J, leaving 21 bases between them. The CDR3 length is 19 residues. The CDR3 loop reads CASSPRGGRTGTYTGELFF. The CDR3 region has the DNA TGTGCCAGCTCACCACGAGGGGGGAGGACAGGAACGTACACCGGGGAGCTGTTTTTT.

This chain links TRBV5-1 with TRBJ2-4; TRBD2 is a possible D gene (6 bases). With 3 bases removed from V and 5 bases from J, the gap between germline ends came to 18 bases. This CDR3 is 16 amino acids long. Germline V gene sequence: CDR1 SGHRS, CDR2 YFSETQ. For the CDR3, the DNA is TGCGCCAGCAGCTATGGGACTTCAAGGGACGAAAACATTCAGTACTTC. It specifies CASSYGTSRDENIQYF. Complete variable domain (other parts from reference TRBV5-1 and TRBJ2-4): KAGVTQTPRYLIKTRGQQVTLSCSPISGHRSVSWYQQTPGQGLQFLFEYFSETQRNKGNFPGRFSGRQFSNSRSEMNVSTLELGDSALYLCASSYGTSRDENIQYFGAGTRLSVL.

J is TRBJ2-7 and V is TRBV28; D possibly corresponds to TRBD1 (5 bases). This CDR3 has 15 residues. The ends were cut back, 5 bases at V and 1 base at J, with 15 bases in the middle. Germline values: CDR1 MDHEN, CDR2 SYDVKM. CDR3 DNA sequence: TGTGCCAGCAGTCCCCTAAAGGGGTCTTCCTACGAGCAGTACTTC. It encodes CASSPLKGSSYEQYF.

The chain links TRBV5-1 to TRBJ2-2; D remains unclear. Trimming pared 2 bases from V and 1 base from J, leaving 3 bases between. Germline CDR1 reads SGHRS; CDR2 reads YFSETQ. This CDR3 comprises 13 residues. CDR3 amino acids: CASSLQNTGELFF. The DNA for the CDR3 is TGCGCCAGCAGCTTACAGAACACCGGGGAGCTGTTTTTT. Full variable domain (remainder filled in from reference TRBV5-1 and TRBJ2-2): KAGVTQTPRYLIKTRGQQVTLSCSPISGHRSVSWYQQTPGQGLQFLFEYFSETQRNKGNFPGRFSGRQFSNSRSEMNVSTLELGDSALYLCASSLQNTGELFFGEGSRLTVL.

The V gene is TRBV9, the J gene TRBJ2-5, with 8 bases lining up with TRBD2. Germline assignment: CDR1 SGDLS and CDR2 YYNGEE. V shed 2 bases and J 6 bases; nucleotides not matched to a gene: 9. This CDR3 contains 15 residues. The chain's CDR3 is CASSVDSRGGKTQYF. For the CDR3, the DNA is TGTGCCAGCAGCGTCGACTCCCGGGGGGGAAAGACCCAGTACTTC.

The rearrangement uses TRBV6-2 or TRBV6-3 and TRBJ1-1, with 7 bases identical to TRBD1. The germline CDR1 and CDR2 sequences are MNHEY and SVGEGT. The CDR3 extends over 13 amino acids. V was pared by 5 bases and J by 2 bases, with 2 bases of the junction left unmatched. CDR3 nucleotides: TGTGCCAGCAGTCACAGGGGAAACACTGAAGCTTTCTTT. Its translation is CASSHRGNTEAFF.

The chain's CDR3 is CASSRRQFESTEAFF. CDR3 nucleotide sequence: TGCGCCAGCAGCCGTCGACAGTTTGAGAGTACTGAAGCTTTCTTT. V usage is TRBV5-1 and J usage is TRBJ1-1; tentative D call: TRBD1 (5 bases). Germline CDR1 is SGHRS and CDR2 is YFSETQ. Trimming left V 4 bases short and J 5 bases short, with 18 bases between. The CDR3 spans 15 residues.